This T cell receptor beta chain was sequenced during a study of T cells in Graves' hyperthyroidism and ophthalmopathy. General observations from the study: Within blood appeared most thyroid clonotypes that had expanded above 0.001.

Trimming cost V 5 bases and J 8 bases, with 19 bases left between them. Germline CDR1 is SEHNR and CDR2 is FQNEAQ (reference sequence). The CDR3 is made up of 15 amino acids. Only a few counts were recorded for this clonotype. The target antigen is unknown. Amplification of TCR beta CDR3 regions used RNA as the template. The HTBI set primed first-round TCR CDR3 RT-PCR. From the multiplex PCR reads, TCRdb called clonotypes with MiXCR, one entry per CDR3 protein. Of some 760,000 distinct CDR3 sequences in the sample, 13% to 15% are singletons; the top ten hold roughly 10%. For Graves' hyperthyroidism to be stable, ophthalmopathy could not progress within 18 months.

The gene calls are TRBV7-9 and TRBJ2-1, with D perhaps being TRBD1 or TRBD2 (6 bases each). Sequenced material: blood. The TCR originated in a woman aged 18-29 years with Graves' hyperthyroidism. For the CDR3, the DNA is TGTGCCAGCAGCCCCGAAGGGGGGCCTAATTATGAGCAGTTCTTC. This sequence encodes CASSPEGGPNYEQFF.